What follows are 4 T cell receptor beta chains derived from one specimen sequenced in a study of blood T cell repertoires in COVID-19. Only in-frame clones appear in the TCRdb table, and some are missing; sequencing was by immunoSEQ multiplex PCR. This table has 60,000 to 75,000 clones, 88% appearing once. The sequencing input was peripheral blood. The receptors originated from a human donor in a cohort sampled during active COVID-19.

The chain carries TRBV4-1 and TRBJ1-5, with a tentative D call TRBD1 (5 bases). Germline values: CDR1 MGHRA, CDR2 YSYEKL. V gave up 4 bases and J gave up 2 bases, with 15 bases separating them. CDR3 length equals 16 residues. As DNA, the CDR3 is TGCGCCAGCAGCCCCCAGGGTTCCGGGCGCAATCAGCCCCAGCATTTT. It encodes CASSPQGSGRNQPQHF.

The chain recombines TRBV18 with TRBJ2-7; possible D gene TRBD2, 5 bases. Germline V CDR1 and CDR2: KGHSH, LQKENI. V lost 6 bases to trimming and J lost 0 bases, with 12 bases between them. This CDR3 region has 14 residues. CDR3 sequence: CASSDGVSSYEQYF. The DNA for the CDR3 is TGTGCCAGCTCGGACGGGGTAAGCTCCTACGAGCAGTACTTC.

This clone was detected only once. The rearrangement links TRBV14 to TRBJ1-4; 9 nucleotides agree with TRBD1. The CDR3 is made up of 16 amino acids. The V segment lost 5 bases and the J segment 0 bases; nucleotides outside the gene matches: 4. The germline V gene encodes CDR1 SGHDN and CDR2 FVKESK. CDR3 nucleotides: TGTGCCAGCAGCGCGACAGGGGGAGCAACTAATGAAAAACTGTTTTTT. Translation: CASSATGGATNEKLFF. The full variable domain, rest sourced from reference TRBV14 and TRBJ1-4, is EAGVTQFPSHSVIEKGQTVTLRCDPISGHDNLYWYRRVMGKEIKFLLHFVKESKQDESGMPNNRFLAERTGGTYSTLKVQPAELEDSGVYFCASSATGGATNEKLFFGSGTQLSVL.

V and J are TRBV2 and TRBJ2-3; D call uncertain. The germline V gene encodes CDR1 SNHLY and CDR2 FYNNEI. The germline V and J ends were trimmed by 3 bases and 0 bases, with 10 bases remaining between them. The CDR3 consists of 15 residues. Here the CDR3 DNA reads TGTGCCAGCAGTGAGTTCCTTTTTAGCACAGATACGCAGTATTTT. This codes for CASSEFLFSTDTQYF.